This entry concerns a single T cell receptor beta chain. Its antigen remains unidentified. The record originates from a study of cytomegalovirus exposure and HLA in healthy donors. General study findings and limits: A later analysis showed TCR association rates differing by HLA locus, peaking at DRB1 and lowest at HLA-C. The authors listed approximately 160 TCR beta chains as cytomegalovirus-associated. Per a later analysis, approximately 16,000 TCR beta sequences showed association with HLA alleles at 0.05 false discovery rate. Exclusion applied to some V segments, including TRBV6-2 and TRBV6-3, as they were indistinguishable.

The germline gives CDR1 SQVTM, CDR2 ANQGSEA. V shed 8 bases and J shed 4 bases, with 20 bases lying between them. The CDR3 spans 14 residues. The primer mix had 60 Vbeta and 13 Jbeta primers. Measured with immunoSEQ multiplex PCR; TCRdb has only the in-frame clones, and not every one. The table has 150,000 to 200,000 clones, roughly three quarters seen once; the top ten hold 2.3%. The sequence was collected from a woman in her 50s in good health and CMV-seronegative. The sequenced material came from PBMCs. The rearrangement joins TRBV29-1 to TRBJ1-1; D might be TRBD1 (5 bases). The CDR3 reads CSISLGAQGTEAFF. DNA of the CDR3: TGCAGCATATCTTTAGGGGCCCAAGGCACTGAAGCTTTCTTT.